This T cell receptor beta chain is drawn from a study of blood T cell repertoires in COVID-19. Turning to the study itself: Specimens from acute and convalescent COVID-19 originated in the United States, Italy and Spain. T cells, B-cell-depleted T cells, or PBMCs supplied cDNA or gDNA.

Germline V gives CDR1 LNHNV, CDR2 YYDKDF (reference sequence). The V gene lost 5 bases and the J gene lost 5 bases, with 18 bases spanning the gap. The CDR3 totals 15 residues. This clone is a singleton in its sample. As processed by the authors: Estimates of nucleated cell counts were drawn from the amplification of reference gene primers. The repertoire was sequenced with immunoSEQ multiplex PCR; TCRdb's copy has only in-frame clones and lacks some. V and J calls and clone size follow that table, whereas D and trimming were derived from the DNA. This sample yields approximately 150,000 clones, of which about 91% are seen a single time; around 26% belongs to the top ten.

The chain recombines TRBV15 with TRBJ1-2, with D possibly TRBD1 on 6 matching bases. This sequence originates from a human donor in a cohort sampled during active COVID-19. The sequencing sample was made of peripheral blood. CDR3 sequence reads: CATSGMQGTHYGYTF. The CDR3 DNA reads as TGTGCCACCAGCGGTATGCAGGGGACCCATTATGGCTACACCTTC.